The rows below give T cell receptor beta chains drawn from one sample of a study of cytomegalovirus exposure and HLA in healthy donors. This table comes from immunoSEQ multiplex PCR, and its TCRdb copy is limited to in-frame clones, with some not included. The sample records some 220,000 clones, about nine tenths being singletons. The sample consisted of PBMCs. The receptors derive from a woman aged 18-35 years in good health and CMV-seronegative. Both conserved end residues are part of each CDR3. A D gene is named only where the DNA matches it firmly. For some rows the clone size is stated as once, few or many, or as a class when expanded; others skip it.

d_call,v_call,clone_size,j_call,cdr3_nt,cdr3_aa
-,TRBV30,-,TRBJ2-5,TGTGCCTGGAGTTCTGGGGGCAGGTGGGAAGAGACCCAGTACTTC,CAWSSGGRWEETQYF
-,TRBV7-6,-,TRBJ1-6,TGTGCCAGCAGCAGAAGTCGGGGGGAGAATTCACCCCTCCACTTT,CASSRSRGENSPLHF
-,TRBV7-8,-,TRBJ1-1,TGTGCCAGCAGCTTAAGAGGACAGTTGAACACTGAAGCTTTCTTT,CASSLRGQLNTEAFF
TRBD2,TRBV11-2,-,TRBJ2-7,TGTGCCAGCAGCTTAGTTGGCGGGAGCTACTCCTACGAGCAGTACTTC,CASSLVGGSYSYEQYF
-,TRBV6-6,-,TRBJ1-2,TGTGCCAGCAGTTACGGGGGCAGGGATGGCTACACCTTC,CASSYGGRDGYTF
-,TRBV27,-,TRBJ1-2,TGTGCCAGCAGTCCAATCACAGGGCCGACCAATGGCTACACCTTC,CASSPITGPTNGYTF
TRBD2,TRBV5-1,-,TRBJ2-7,TGCGCCAGCAGTCAGCCCACTAGCGCTATTTTCGCCTCCCGCTACGAGCAGTACTTC,CASSQPTSAIFASRYEQYF
-,TRBV7-9,-,TRBJ1-4,TGTGCCAGCAGCTTGGCCCCAACTAATGAAAAACTGTTTTTT,CASSLAPTNEKLFF
TRBD1,TRBV11-2,once,TRBJ2-7,TGTGCCAGCAGCGCCTTCCAGCGGACAGGGGCCGAGCAGTACTTC,CASSAFQRTGAEQYF
-,TRBV10-1,-,TRBJ1-1,TGCGCCAGCAGTACCCAGGGCACTGAAGCTTTCTTT,CASSTQGTEAFF
-,TRBV4-1,-,TRBJ1-2,TGCGCCAGCAGCCAAGAAATCAGGGCCAGGGGTAGCGGCTACACCTTC,CASSQEIRARGSGYTF
-,TRBV7-9,once,TRBJ2-1,TGTGCCAGCAGCTTAGGAGCTTCCCATGAGCAGTTCTTC,CASSLGASHEQFF
-,TRBV9,-,TRBJ2-7,TGTGCCAGCAGCGGCGGGACTCATTACGAGCAGTACTTC,CASSGGTHYEQYF
TRBD1,TRBV6-6,-,TRBJ2-7,TGTGCCAGCAGGAAAAACAGGGGTGAGGGGACCTACGAGCAGTACTTC,CASRKNRGEGTYEQYF
-,TRBV6-4,many,TRBJ1-5,TGTGCCAGCAGTGACGGGGAGAATCAGCCCCAGCATTTT,CASSDGENQPQHF
TRBD1,TRBV5-1,-,TRBJ1-2,TGCGCCAGCAGCACTGGGACAGGGGATGGCTATGGCTACACCTTC,CASSTGTGDGYGYTF
-,TRBV19,-,TRBJ1-4,TGTGCCAGTAGTATCCGGGACAATAATGAAAAACTGTTTTTT,CASSIRDNNEKLFF
-,TRBV5-1,once,TRBJ2-5,TGCGCCAGCAGCTTGTTGGACAGACAAGAGACCCAGTACTTC,CASSLLDRQETQYF
-,TRBV7-9,-,TRBJ1-3,TGTGCCAGCAGCCGCGGACAGACGATCTCTGGAAACACCATATATTTT,CASSRGQTISGNTIYF
-,TRBV4-1,-,TRBJ2-1,TGCGCCAGCAGCCAAGGGGCTCATCTTGGTGGCAATGAGCAGTTCTTC,CASSQGAHLGGNEQFF
TRBD2,TRBV2,-,TRBJ2-2,TGTGCCAGCAGTCCGGGACTAGCGGGAATAGGCGGGGAGCTGTTTTTT,CASSPGLAGIGGELFF
-,TRBV11-2,-,TRBJ2-3,TGTGCCAGCAGCTTAGGCACAGCGGGAGATACGCAGTATTTT,CASSLGTAGDTQYF
TRBD1,TRBV30,-,TRBJ1-1,TGTGCCTGGAGTAGAATTTCGGGACAGGGAGACACTGAAGCTTTCTTT,CAWSRISGQGDTEAFF
TRBD1,TRBV10-1,-,TRBJ2-1,TGCGCCAGCAGTGGAGGGTCAGGGGGCCTTGGGTATGAGCAGTTCTTC,CASSGGSGGLGYEQFF
TRBD1,TRBV10-3,-,TRBJ1-3,TGTGCCATCAGTGGACAGGGCGCGGTAAACACCATATATTTT,CAISGQGAVNTIYF
-,TRBV4-1,-,TRBJ2-2,TGCGCCAGTAGGGGAGGCAGGGTCAGTCACGGGGAGCTGTTTTTT,CASRGGRVSHGELFF
TRBD2,TRBV5-1,-,TRBJ2-1,TGCGCCAGCAGAAAGCGGGAGGTCGACTATGAGCAGTTCTTC,CASRKREVDYEQFF
TRBD2,TRBV13,-,TRBJ2-3,TGTGCCAGCAGCCGCACTCCTAGCGGGATGATCCCTGATACGCAGTATTTT,CASSRTPSGMIPDTQYF
TRBD1,TRBV15,-,TRBJ2-3,TGTGCCACCAGCAGAGATCCACAGGGGAGCACAGATACGCAGTATTTT,CATSRDPQGSTDTQYF
-,TRBV6-5,-,TRBJ2-5,TGTGCCAGCAGTTACTCGACTCTAGAGACCCAGTACTTC,CASSYSTLETQYF
-,TRBV28,-,TRBJ1-4,TGTGCCAGCAGTTTAGGCGAAAAACTGTTTTTT,CASSLGEKLFF